This T cell receptor (beta chain) was profiled in a study of blood T cells in healthy people across ages. A second PCR of 7 to 11 cycles used a sample-barcoded 5' primer and a J-beta primer mix. TCRdb analysed the 5' RACE reads with MiXCR anew, one entry per CDR3 protein. The table includes around 940,000 distinct CDR3 sequences, roughly 47% detected once. Germline assignment: CDR1 SGHAT and CDR2 FQNNGV. J lost 1 base, V lost 4 bases, and 7 bases had no gene match. The CDR3 has 16 amino acids. The V call is TRBV11-2, the J call TRBJ2-5; 9 bases line up with TRBD2. This sequence originates from a woman aged 55 to 70 in good health. Material for sequencing was blood. CDR3 amino acids: CASSSGLAPLQETQYF. The DNA of the CDR3 is TGTGCCAGCAGCTCGGGACTAGCCCCACTCCAAGAGACCCAGTACTTC.